Here is one T cell receptor beta chain with its context. Germline values: CDR1 SEHNR, CDR2 FQNEAQ (reference sequence). Trimming removed 1 base from V and 2 bases from J, with 8 bases in between. The CDR3 is 14 residues long. In the source study's methods: The authors estimated nucleated cell counts from reference gene primer amplification. Generated by immunoSEQ multiplex PCR, the TCRdb table keeps only in-frame clones and is missing some. D and trimming come from the DNA, and the V and J calls and clone size come from that table. The repertoire holds roughly 190,000 clones, with 88% as singletons. The data derive from a study of blood T cell repertoires in COVID-19. In the study overall: Specimens from acute and convalescent COVID-19 originated in the United States, Italy and Spain. PBMCs, B-cell-depleted T cells, or T cells provided the cDNA or gDNA that made up the material.

The chain recombines TRBV7-9 with TRBJ1-2; D is unresolved. The receptor was isolated from a man aged 35 to 55 with active or convalescent COVID-19. The specimen was peripheral blood. CDR3 loop: CASSLGVLNYGYTF. The CDR3 coding sequence is TGTGCCAGCAGCTTAGGAGTTCTAAACTATGGCTACACCTTC.